A selection of T cell receptor beta chains follows, all from one sample in a study of T cell repertoires in cytomegalovirus infection. The antigens these receptors bind are not known. TCRdb re-called the reads with MiXCR, one entry per CDR3 protein. The table lists about 830,000 distinct CDR3 sequences, less than 35% of them singletons, with around 12% in the top ten. Sequenced material: cultured CD8+ T cells from PBMCs, taken from culture after CMV antigen stimulation. These receptors were taken from a human donor in good health (CMV status not recorded). Some clones in this sample may be carry-over from other donors' samples. The CDR3 runs from the conserved cysteine through the conserved F or W. D genes are given only for firm matches. Size is omitted from some rows. Given values are once, few, many or a class for expanded clones.

v_call	j_call	d_call	clone_size	cdr3_nt	cdr3_aa
TRBV6-5	TRBJ1-5	TRBD1	few	TGTGCCAGCAGATCCCGACAGGGGAAAGATCAGCCCCAGCATTTT	CASRSRQGKDQPQHF
TRBV7-6	TRBJ1-2	.	few	TGTGCCAGCAGCCCCTATAGTTACGGGTCCATTGGCTACACCTTC	CASSPYSYGSIGYTF
TRBV7-3	TRBJ1-2	.	many	TGTGCCAGCAGCCCCACCCCTCGACAGACAAGCTATGGCTACACCTTC	CASSPTPRQTSYGYTF
TRBV19	TRBJ1-5	.	.	TGTGCCAGTATCCCGGGACCTTCGGCCCAAAATCAGCCCCAGCATTTT	CASIPGPSAQNQPQHF
TRBV12-3/TRBV12-4	TRBJ2-5	.	.	TGTGCCAGCAGTTTAGGGCGGGGTTTCCAAGAGACCCAGTACTTC	CASSLGRGFQETQYF
TRBV6-8	TRBJ2-1	TRBD1	.	TGTGCCAGCAGTTACGGCCAGGGGGCCCATGAGCAGTTCTTC	CASSYGQGAHEQFF
TRBV28	TRBJ1-4	TRBD1	.	TGTGCCAGCAGTTTAAGGGGGCCTGGGGATGAAAAACTGTTTTTT	CASSLRGPGDEKLFF
TRBV7-9	TRBJ2-5	.	few	TGTGCCAGCAGCTTACCTGCCCTTAGGGAGACCCAGTACTTC	CASSLPALRETQYF
TRBV7-9	TRBJ1-6	.	.	TGTGCCAGCAGCGTTAATTCACCCCTCCACTTT	CASSVNSPLHF
TRBV20-1	TRBJ2-5	TRBD2	.	TGCAGTGCCTCATTTTATGGGACTAGCGTTTTAGAGACCCAGTACTTC	CSASFYGTSVLETQYF
TRBV29-1	TRBJ2-7	TRBD1	.	TGCAGCGTTGAGACAGGGTTAAACTACGAGCAGTACTTC	CSVETGLNYEQYF
TRBV24-1	TRBJ2-1	TRBD1	.	TGTGCCACAGGGACAGGCCTCTACAATGAGCAGTTCTTC	CATGTGLYNEQFF
TRBV4-1	TRBJ2-2	.	few	TGCGCCAGCAGCCATCACTCCGGGACCAACACCGGGGAGCTGTTTTTT	CASSHHSGTNTGELFF
TRBV7-2	TRBJ1-1	.	many	TGTGCCAGCAGCTTACGAGGGTTCACTGAAGCTTTCTTT	CASSLRGFTEAFF
TRBV3-1	TRBJ2-5	TRBD2	.	TGTGCCAGCAGCCAAGGAGTAGCGGGGCAAGGGGAGACCCAGTACTTC	CASSQGVAGQGETQYF
TRBV9	TRBJ1-1	TRBD1	few	TGTGCCAGCAGCGTAGAAGGAGAGGCGACAGGGGGCCCGAACACTGAAGCTTTCTTT	CASSVEGEATGGPNTEAFF